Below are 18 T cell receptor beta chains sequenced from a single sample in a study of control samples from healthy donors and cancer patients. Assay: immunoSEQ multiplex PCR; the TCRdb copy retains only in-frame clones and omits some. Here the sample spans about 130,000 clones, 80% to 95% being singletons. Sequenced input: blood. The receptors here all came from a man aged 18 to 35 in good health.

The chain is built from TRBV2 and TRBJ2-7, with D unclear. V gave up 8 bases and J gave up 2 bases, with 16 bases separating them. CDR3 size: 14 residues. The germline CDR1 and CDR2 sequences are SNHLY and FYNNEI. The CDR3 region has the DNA TGTGCCAGCGCCCGGCTTCCAGGCCCCTACGAGCAGTACGTC. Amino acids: CASARLPGPYEQYV.

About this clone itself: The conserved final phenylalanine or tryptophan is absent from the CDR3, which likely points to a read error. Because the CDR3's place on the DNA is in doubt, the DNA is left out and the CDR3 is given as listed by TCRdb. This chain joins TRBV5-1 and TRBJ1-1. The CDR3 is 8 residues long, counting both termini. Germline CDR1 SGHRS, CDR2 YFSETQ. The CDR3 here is CASSLVGL.

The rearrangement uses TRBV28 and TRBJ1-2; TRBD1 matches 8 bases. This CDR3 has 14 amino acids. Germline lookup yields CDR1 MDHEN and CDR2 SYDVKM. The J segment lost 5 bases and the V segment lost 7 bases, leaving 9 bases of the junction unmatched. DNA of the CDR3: TGTGCCAGCACCTTGACAGGGGCTATGTATGGCTACACCTTC. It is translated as CASTLTGAMYGYTF.

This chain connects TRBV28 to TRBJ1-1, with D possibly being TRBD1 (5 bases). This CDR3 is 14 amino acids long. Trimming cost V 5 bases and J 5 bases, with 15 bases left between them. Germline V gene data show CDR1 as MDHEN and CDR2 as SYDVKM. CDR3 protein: CASSDRDQRTEAFF. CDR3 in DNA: TGTGCCAGCAGTGATCGGGACCAACGGACTGAAGCTTTCTTT.

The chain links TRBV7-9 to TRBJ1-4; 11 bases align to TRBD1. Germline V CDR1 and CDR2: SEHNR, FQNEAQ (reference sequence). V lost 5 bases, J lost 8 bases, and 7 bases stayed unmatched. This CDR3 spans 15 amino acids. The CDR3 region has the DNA TGTGCCAGCAGCCCCTGGACAGGGGGCAGAGAAAAACTGTTTTTT. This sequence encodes CASSPWTGGREKLFF. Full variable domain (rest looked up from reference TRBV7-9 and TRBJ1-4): DTGVSQNPRHKITKRGQNVTFRCDPISEHNRLYWYRQTLGQGPEFLTYFQNEAQLEKSRLLSDRFSAERPKGSFSTLEIQRTEQGDSAMYLCASSPWTGGREKLFFGSGTQLSVL.

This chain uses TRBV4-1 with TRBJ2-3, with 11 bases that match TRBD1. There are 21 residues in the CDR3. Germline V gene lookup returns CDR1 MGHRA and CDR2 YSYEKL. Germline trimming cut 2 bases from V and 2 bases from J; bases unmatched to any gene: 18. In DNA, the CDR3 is TGCGCCAGCAGCCAAACAGGGGGTACGGACAGGGGGCGGACTCCCACAGATACGCAGTATTTT. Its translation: CASSQTGGTDRGRTPTDTQYF.

In nucleotides, the CDR3 is TGTGCCGGTCGATCTAGCGCCAAGTGGAAAGAGACCCAGTACTTC. Translated: CAGRSSAKWKETQYF. The chain employs TRBV21-1 and TRBJ2-5; TRBD2 reflects the table's D call only, with no check against the DNA. TRBV21-1 is an annotated pseudogene. The CDR3 is 15 residues long.

The DNA for the CDR3 is TGTGCCAGCAGTTTACAGGTGACAGATACGCAGTATTTT. Protein product: CASSLQVTDTQYF. The rearrangement uses TRBV12-3 or TRBV12-4 and TRBJ2-3; no clear D gene. The CDR3 covers 13 residues. Trimming shortened V by 2 bases and J by 3 bases, and 6 bases separated the two germline ends.

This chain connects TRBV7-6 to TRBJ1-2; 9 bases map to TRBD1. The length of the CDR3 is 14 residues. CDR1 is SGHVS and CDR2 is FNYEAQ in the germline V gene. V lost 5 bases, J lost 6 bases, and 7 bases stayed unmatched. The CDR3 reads CASSPRTGEDGYTF. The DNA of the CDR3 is TGTGCCAGCAGCCCGAGGACAGGGGAGGATGGCTACACCTTC.

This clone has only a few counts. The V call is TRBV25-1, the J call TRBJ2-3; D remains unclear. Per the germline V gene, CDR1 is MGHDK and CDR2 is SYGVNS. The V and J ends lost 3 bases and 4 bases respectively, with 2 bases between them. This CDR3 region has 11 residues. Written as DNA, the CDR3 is TGTGCCAGCAGTGACCCAGATACGCAGTATTTT. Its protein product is CASSDPDTQYF. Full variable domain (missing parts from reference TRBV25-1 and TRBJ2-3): EADIYQTPRYLVIGTGKKITLECSQTMGHDKMYWYQQDPGMELHLIHYSYGVNSTEKGDLSSESTVSRIRTEHFPLTLESARPSHTSQYLCASSDPDTQYFGPGTRLTVL.

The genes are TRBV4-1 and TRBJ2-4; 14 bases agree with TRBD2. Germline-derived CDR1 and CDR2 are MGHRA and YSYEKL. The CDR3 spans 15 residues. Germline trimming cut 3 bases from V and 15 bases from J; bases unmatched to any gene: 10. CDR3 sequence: CASSQGTSGRSLRYF. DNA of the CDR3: TGCGCCAGCAGCCAGGGGACTAGCGGGAGAAGTTTACGGTACTTC.

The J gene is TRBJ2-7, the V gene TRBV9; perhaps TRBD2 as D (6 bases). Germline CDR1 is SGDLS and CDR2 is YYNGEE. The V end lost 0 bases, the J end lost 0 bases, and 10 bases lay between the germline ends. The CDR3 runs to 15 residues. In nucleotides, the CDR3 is TGTGCCAGCAGCGTAGGAGGAGGGGTCTCCTACGAGCAGTACTTC. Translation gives CASSVGGGVSYEQYF.

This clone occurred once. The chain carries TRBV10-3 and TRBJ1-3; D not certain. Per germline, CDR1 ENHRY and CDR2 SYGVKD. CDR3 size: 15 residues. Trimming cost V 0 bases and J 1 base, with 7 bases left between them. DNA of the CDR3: TGTGCCATCAGTGAGTCGTCTGGGTCTGGAAACACCATATATTTT. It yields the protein CAISESSGSGNTIYF.

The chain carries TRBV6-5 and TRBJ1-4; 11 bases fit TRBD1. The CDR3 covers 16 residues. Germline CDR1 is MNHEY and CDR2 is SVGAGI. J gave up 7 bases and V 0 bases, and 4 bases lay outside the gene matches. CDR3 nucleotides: TGTGCCAGCAGTTACTCCGCCGGGACAGGGGGTGAAAAACTGTTTTTT. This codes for CASSYSAGTGGEKLFF.

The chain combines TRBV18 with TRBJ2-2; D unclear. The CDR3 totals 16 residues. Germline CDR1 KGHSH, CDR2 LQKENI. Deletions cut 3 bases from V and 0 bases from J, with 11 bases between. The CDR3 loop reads CASSPYFRSNTGELFF. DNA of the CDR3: TGTGCCAGCTCACCTTATTTCCGCTCGAACACCGGGGAGCTGTTTTTT.

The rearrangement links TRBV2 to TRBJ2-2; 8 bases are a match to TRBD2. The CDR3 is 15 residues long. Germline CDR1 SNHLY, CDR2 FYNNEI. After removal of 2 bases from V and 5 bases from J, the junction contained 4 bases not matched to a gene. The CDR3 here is CASSETLAGTGELFF. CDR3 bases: TGTGCCAGCAGTGAAACTCTAGCGGGTACCGGGGAGCTGTTTTTT.

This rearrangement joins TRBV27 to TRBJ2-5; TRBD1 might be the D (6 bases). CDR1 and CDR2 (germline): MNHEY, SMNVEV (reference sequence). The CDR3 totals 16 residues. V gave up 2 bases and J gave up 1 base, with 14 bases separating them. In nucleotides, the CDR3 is TGTGCCAGCAGTTTAATTGGGGGCACAGTCCAAGAGACCCAGTACTTC. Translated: CASSLIGGTVQETQYF.

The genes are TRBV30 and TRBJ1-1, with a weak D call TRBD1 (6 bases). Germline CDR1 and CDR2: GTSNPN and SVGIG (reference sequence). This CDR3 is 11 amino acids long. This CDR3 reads CAGAEHTEAFF. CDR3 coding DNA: TGTGCGGGGGCGGAGCACACTGAAGCTTTCTTT. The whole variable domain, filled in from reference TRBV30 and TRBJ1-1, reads SQTIHQWPATLVQPVGSPLSLECTVEGTSNPNLYWYRQAAGRGLQLLFYSVGIGQISSEVPQNLSASRPQDRQFILSSKKLLLSDSGFYLCAGAEHTEAFFGQGTRLTVV.